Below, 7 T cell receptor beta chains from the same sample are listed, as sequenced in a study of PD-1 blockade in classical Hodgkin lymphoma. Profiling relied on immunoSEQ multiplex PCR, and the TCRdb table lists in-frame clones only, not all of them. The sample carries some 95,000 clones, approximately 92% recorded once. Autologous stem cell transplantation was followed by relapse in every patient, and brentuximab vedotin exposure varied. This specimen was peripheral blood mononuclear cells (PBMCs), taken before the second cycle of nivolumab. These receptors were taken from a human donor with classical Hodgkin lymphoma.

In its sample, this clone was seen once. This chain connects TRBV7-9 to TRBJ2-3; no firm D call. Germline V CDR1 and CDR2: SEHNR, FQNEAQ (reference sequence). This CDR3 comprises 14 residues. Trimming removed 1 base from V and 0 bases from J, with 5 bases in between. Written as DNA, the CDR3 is TGTGCCAGCAGCTTAGACCCCAGCACAGATACGCAGTATTTT. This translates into CASSLDPSTDTQYF.

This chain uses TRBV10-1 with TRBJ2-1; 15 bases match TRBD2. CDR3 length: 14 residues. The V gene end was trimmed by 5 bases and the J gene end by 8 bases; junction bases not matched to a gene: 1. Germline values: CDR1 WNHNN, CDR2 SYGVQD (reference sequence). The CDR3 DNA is TGCGCCAGCAGTCGGACTAGCGGGAGGGATGAGCAGTTCTTC. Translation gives CASSRTSGRDEQFF.

This chain's CDR3 is CASSTLAGGTGELFF. In nucleotides, the CDR3 is TGTGCCAGCTCGACCCTAGCGGGGGGCACCGGGGAGCTGTTTTTT. This chain uses TRBV28 with TRBJ2-2; 11 nucleotides match TRBD2. With V trimmed by 8 bases and J by 4 bases, 6 bases remained unmatched. This CDR3 spans 15 amino acids. From germline, CDR1 is MDHEN and CDR2 SYDVKM.

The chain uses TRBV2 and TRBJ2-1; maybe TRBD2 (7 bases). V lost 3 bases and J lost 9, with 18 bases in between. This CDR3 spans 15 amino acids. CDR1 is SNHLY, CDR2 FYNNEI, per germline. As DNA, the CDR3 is TGTGCCAGCAGTGACGGTGGGGGGGCTTTTGGTGAGCAGTTCTTC. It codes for CASSDGGGAFGEQFF.

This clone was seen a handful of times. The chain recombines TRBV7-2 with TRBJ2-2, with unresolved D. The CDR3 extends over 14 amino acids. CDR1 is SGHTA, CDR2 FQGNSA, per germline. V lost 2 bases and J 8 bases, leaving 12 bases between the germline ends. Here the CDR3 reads CASSLPLFGGELFF. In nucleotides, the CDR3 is TGTGCCAGCAGCTTACCTCTCTTCGGAGGGGAGCTGTTTTTT.

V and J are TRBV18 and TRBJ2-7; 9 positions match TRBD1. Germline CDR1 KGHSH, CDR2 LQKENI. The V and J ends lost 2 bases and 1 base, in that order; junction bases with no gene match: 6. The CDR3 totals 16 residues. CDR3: CASSPNRDRVSYEQYF. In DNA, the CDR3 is TGTGCCAGCTCACCAAATCGGGACAGGGTATCCTACGAGCAGTACTTC.

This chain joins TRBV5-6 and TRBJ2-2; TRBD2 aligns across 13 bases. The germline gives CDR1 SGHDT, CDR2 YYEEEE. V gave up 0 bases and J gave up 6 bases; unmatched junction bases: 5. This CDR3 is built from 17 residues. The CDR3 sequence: CASSLGLAGGVAGELFF. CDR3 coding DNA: TGTGCCAGCAGCTTGGGACTAGCGGGAGGAGTCGCCGGGGAGCTGTTTTTT.